Listed here is a single T cell receptor (beta chain). Authors' processing steps: Amplification of reference gene primers was used by the study to estimate nucleated cell counts. Generated by immunoSEQ multiplex PCR, the TCRdb table keeps only in-frame clones and is missing some. That table supplies the V and J calls and clone size; D and trimming were determined from the DNA. This table holds some 28,000 clones, 80% to 90% found once. Germline CDR1 is LNHNV and CDR2 is YYDKDF (reference sequence). The CDR3 consists of 13 residues. Trimming took off 7 bases at V and 5 bases at J, with 14 bases between the two ends. This sample was taken from a study of blood T cell repertoires in COVID-19. For the study at large: Whether acute or convalescent, the COVID-19 samples came from the United States, Italy and Spain. Nucleic acid was either cDNA or gDNA, and it came from T cells, B-cell-depleted T cells, or PBMCs.

The chain combines TRBV15 with TRBJ1-1; possibly TRBD1 for D (5 bases). This TCR was recovered from a man aged 55-75 years with acute or convalescent COVID-19. The specimen was peripheral blood. The CDR3 sequence is CATTPGGETEAFF. The CDR3 coding sequence is TGTGCCACCACCCCCGGGGGGGAGACTGAAGCTTTCTTT.